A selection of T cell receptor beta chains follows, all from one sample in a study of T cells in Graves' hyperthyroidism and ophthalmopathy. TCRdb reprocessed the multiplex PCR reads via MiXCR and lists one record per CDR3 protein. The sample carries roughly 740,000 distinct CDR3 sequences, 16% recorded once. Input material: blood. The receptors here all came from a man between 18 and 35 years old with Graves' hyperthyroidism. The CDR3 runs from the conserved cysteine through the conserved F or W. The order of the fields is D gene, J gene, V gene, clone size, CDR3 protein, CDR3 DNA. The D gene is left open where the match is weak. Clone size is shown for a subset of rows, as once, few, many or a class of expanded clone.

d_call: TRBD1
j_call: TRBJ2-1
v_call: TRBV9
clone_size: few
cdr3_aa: CASSGTGESYNEQFF
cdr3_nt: TGTGCCAGCAGCGGGACAGGGGAATCCTACAATGAGCAGTTCTTC

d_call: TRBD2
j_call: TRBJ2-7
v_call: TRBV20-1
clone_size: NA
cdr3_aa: CSARTSGGYEQYF
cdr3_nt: TGCAGTGCTAGGACTAGCGGGGGCTACGAGCAGTACTTC

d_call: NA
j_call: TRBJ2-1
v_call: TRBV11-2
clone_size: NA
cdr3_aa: CASRLNRGAYNEQFF
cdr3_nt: TGTGCCAGCAGACTGAACCGGGGCGCTTACAATGAGCAGTTCTTC

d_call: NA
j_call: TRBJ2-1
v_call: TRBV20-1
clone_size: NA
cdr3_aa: CSARDNPGDGGTNEQFF
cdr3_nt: TGCAGTGCTAGAGATAATCCGGGGGACGGTGGAACCAATGAGCAGTTCTTC

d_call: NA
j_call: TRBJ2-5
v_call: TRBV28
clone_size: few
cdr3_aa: CASSFLLGPQETQYF
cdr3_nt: TGTGCCAGCAGTTTTTTATTGGGGCCTCAAGAGACCCAGTACTTC

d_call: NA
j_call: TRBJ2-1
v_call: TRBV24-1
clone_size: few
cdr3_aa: CATSDFSGSNEQFF
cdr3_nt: TGTGCCACCAGTGATTTTAGCGGTTCCAATGAGCAGTTCTTC

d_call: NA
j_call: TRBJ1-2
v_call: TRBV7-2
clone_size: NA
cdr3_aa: CASSLDSGGTFYGYAF
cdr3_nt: TGTGCCAGCAGCTTAGATTCGGGGGGAACTTTCTATGGCTACGCCTTC

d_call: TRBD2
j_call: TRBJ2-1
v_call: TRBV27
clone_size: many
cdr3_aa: CASSTPGLAEYTMEQFF
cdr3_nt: TGTGCCAGCAGTACCCCGGGACTAGCGGAGTATACAATGGAGCAGTTCTTC

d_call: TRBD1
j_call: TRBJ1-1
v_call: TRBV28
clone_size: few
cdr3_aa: CASETGGTEAFF
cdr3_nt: TGTGCCAGCGAAACAGGGGGCACTGAAGCTTTCTTT

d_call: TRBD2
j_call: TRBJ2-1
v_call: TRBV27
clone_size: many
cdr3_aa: CASSGASGGHNEQFF
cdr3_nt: TGTGCCAGCAGTGGAGCTAGCGGAGGCCACAATGAGCAGTTCTTC

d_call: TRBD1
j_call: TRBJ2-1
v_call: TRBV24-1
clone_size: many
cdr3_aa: CATSEGQGRNEQFF
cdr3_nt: TGTGCCACCAGTGAGGGACAGGGCAGGAATGAGCAGTTCTTC

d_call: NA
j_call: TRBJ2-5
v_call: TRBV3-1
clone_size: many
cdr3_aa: CASSQGPDGQETQYF
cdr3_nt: TGTGCCAGCAGCCAAGGGCCGGACGGCCAAGAGACCCAGTACTTC

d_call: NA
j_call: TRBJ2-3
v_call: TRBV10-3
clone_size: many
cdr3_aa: CAIRSTDTQYF
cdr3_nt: TGTGCCATCAGGAGCACAGATACGCAGTATTTT

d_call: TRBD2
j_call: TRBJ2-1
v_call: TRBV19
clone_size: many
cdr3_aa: CASSIRPAGGPNNEQFF
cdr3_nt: TGTGCCAGTAGTATCAGGCCAGCGGGAGGCCCTAACAATGAGCAGTTCTTC

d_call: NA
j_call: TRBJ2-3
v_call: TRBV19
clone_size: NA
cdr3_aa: CASSNSRYTQYF
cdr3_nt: TGTGCCAGTAGTAACTCCCGGTATACGCAGTATTTT

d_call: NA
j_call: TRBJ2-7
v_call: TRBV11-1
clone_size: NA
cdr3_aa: CASSPDHPSAHEQYF
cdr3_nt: TGTGCCAGCAGCCCCGACCATCCGTCGGCCCACGAGCAGTACTTC

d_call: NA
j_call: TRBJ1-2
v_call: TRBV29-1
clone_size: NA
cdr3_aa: CSVVTANYGYIF
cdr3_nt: TGCAGCGTGGTAACAGCGAACTATGGCTACATCTTC

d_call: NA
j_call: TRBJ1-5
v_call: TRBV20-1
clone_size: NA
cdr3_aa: CSARDEKDQPQHF
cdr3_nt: TGCAGTGCTAGAGATGAAAAGGACCAGCCCCAGCATTTT

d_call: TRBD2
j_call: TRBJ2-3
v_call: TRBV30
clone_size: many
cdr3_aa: CAWSSGSRTDTQYF
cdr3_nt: TGTGCCTGGTCGAGCGGGAGTAGGACAGATACGCAGTATTTT

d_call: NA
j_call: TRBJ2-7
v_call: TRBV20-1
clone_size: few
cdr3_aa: CSARGGINYEQYF
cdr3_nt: TGCAGTGCTAGGGGCGGGATAAACTACGAGCAGTACTTC

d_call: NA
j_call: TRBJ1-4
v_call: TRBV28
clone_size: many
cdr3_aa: CASSLGDEKLFF
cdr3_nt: TGTGCCAGCAGTTTAGGAGATGAAAAACTGTTTTTT

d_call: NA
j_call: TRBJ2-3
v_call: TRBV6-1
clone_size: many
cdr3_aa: CASSTDSDTQYF
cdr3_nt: TGTGCCAGCAGCACCGACAGTGATACGCAGTATTTT

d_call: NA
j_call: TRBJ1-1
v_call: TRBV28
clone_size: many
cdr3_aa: CASSYTEAFF
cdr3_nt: TGTGCCAGCAGTTACACTGAAGCTTTCTTT

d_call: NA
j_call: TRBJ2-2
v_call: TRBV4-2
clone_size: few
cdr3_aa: CASSLGRSISGELFF
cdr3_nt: TGTGCCAGCAGCCTAGGCCGGAGCATCTCCGGGGAGCTGTTTTTT

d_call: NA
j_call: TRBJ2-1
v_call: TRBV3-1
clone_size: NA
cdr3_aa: CASSQDPGSYNEQFF
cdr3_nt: TGTGCCAGCAGCCAAGATCCCGGGAGTTACAATGAGCAGTTCTTC

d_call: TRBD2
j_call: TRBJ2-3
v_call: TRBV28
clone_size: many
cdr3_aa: CASSPPPAGDLSAVDTQYF
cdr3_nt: TGTGCCAGCAGTCCTCCCCCAGCGGGAGATCTCTCTGCAGTGGATACGCAGTATTTT

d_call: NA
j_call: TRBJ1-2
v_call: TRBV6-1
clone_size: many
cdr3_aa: CASEKDSPNYGYTF
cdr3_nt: TGTGCCAGCGAGAAGGACAGCCCCAACTATGGCTACACCTTC

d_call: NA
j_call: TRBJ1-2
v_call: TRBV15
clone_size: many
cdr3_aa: CATSRDGEGYTF
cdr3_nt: TGTGCCACCAGCAGAGATGGGGAAGGCTACACCTTC

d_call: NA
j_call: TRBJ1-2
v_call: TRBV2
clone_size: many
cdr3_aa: CAIGTDRNGYTF
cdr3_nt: TGTGCCATTGGGACCGATAGGAATGGCTACACCTTC

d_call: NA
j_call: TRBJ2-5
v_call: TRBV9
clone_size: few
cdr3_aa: CASSVLAGQETQYF
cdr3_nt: TGTGCCAGCAGCGTACTCGCGGGTCAAGAGACCCAGTACTTC

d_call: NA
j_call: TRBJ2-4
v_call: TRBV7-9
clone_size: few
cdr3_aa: CASSSLVTGSKNIQYF
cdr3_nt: TGTGCCAGCAGTTCCTTGGTAACAGGTTCCAAAAACATTCAGTACTTC

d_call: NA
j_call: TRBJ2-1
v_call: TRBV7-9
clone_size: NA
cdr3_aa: CASSLASAGEQFF
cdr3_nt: TGTGCCAGCAGCTTAGCCTCGGCTGGGGAGCAGTTCTTC

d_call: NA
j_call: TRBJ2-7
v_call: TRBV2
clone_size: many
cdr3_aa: CASSETAIGWYF
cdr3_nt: TGTGCCAGCAGTGAAACCGCTATTGGGTGGTACTTC

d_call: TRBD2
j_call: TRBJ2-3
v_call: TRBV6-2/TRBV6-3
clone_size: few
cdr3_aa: CASSHRLAGGADTQYF
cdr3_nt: TGTGCCAGCAGTCACCGACTAGCGGGGGGCGCAGATACGCAGTATTTT

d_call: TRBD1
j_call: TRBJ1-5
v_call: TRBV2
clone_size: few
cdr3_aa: CASSVSQGGNQPQHF
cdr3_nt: TGTGCCAGCAGTGTGTCGCAGGGGGGCAATCAGCCCCAGCATTTT

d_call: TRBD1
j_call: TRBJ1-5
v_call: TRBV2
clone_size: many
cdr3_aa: CASSEGDRGVGQPQHF
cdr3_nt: TGTGCCAGCAGTGAAGGGGACAGGGGGGTTGGACAGCCCCAGCATTTT

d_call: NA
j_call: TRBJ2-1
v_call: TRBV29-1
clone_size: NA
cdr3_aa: CSADPTGPGDNEQFF
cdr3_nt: TGCAGCGCCGACCCTACGGGACCTGGGGACAATGAGCAGTTCTTC

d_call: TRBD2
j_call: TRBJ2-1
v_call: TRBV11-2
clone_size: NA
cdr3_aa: CASSLWSGRAREQFF
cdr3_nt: TGTGCCAGCAGCTTATGGAGCGGGAGGGCCAGGGAGCAGTTCTTC

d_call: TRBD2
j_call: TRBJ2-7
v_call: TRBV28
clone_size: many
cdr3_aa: CASSFGTSGRARYEQYF
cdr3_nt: TGTGCCAGCAGTTTCGGGACTAGCGGGAGGGCCCGTTACGAGCAGTACTTC

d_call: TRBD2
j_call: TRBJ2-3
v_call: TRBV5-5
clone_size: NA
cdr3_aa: CASSTTGLAGYFGTQYF
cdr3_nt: TGTGCCAGCAGCACGACCGGACTAGCGGGATACTTCGGTACGCAGTATTTT

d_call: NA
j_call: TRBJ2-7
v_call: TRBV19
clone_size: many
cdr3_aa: CASRATGTSDEQYF
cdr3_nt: TGTGCCAGTAGAGCTACCGGGACCTCCGACGAGCAGTACTTC